The rows below give T cell receptor beta chains drawn from one sample of a study of shared clonotypes between healthy human individuals. Some clones are missing from TCRdb's copy, which holds only in-frame ones; the method was immunoSEQ multiplex PCR. The data show a few hundred thousand clones, just over 95% seen once. The sample consisted of memory CD8+ T cells sorted from blood. These receptors all come from a man younger than 45 in good health. The CDR3 runs from the conserved cysteine through the conserved F or W. A D gene is named only where the DNA matches it firmly. Part of the rows lack a size; the others show once, few, many or a class for expanded clones.

D,size,length,V,J,DNA,CDR3
.,few,14,TRBV7-9,TRBJ1-2,TGTGCCAGCGCACTGAGGACAGATAACTATGGCTACACCTTC,CASALRTDNYGYTF
.,.,14,TRBV6-5,TRBJ2-7,TGTGCCAGCAGTTACCGACTAGAATCCTACGAGCAGTACTTC,CASSYRLESYEQYF
TRBD2,.,17,TRBV9,TRBJ2-1,TGTGCCAGCAGCGTAGTATCCCTAGCGGGGCCGTACAATGAGCAGTTCTTC,CASSVVSLAGPYNEQFF
.,once,13,TRBV27,TRBJ2-2,TGTGCCAGCAGTTTTGTGTCGGCCGGGGAGCTGTTTTTT,CASSFVSAGELFF
TRBD1,.,16,TRBV27,TRBJ1-4,TGTGCCAGCAGTTCAAACACAGGGGGCGCGCATGAAAAACTGTTTTTT,CASSSNTGGAHEKLFF
TRBD2,.,15,TRBV5-4,TRBJ2-7,TGTGCCAGCAGCCCAGGGCGGGAGCCCCATTACGAGCAGTACTTC,CASSPGREPHYEQYF
.,.,14,TRBV18,TRBJ1-2,TGTGCCAGCTCAACTACTCAGGGTATCTATGGCTACACCTTC,CASSTTQGIYGYTF
.,.,12,TRBV7-2,TRBJ2-5,TGTGCCAGCAGCCTCCACCCGGAGACCCAGTACTTC,CASSLHPETQYF
.,.,15,TRBV5-1,TRBJ2-6,TGCGCCAGCAGCTTGGACAGGTTTGGGGCCAACGTCCTGACTTTC,CASSLDRFGANVLTF
TRBD2,once,14,TRBV19,TRBJ2-7,TGTGCCAGTAGTCCCGGGACTAGTACCTACGAGCAGTACTTC,CASSPGTSTYEQYF
.,.,17,TRBV13,TRBJ2-7,TGTGCCAGCAGCTTAGCCCCTACTAGATCAGGTCCCTACGAGCAGTACTTC,CASSLAPTRSGPYEQYF
.,.,16,TRBV6-6,TRBJ1-3,TGTGCCAGCAGTTATTCGGACAGCTACTCTGGAAACACCATATATTTT,CASSYSDSYSGNTIYF
.,.,14,TRBV5-4,TRBJ2-5,TGTGCCAGCAGGGGTACGGAGGGGGGAGAGACCCAGTACTTC,CASRGTEGGETQYF